The T cell receptor (beta chain) under discussion was sequenced for a study of cytomegalovirus exposure and HLA in healthy donors. With regard to this clone: The antigen remains undetermined.

Study-wide points: Reports state that TCR beta sequences accurately predicted most subjects' HLA-A and HLA-B alleles. The only immune exposure information that was available was CMV serostatus. Some TCR beta chains (more than 150 of them) were listed as cytomegalovirus-associated.

PCR employed 60 Vbeta and 13 Jbeta primers. TCRdb's copy holds only in-frame clones and misses some; the assay was immunoSEQ multiplex PCR. The table records over 140,000 clones, around 80% of them present only once. Sequenced input: PBMCs. This receptor was obtained from a man between 50 and 59 years old in good health and CMV-seronegative.

In nucleotides, the CDR3 is TGTGCCAGCAGCGCGCGAAGCGGGGTCAACTATGGCTACACCTTC. The encoded protein is CASSARSGVNYGYTF. This rearrangement joins TRBV13 to TRBJ1-2; no definite D call. This CDR3 is built from 15 residues. Germline CDR1 reads PRHDT; CDR2 reads FYEKMQ (reference sequence). The V gene lost 5 bases and the J gene lost 2 bases, with 15 bases spanning the gap.